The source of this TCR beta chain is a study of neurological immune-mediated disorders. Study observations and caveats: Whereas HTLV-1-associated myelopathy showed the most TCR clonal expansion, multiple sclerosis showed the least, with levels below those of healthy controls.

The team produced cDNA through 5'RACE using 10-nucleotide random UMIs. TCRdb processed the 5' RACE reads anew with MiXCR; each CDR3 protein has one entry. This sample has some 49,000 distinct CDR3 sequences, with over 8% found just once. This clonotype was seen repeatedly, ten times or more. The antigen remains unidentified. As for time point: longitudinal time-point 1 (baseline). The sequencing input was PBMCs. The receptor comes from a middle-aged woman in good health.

The CDR3 DNA is TGTGCCAGCAGTGAAACCCAGGCCTATGGCTACACCTTC. Protein sequence: CASSETQAYGYTF. The chain uses TRBV2 and TRBJ1-2; D unclear. Germline-derived CDR1 and CDR2 are SNHLY and FYNNEI. Deletions cut 2 bases from V and 4 bases from J, with 8 bases between. The CDR3 is 13 amino acids. Together with reference TRBV2 and TRBJ1-2, the CDR3 gives the full variable domain: EPEVTQTPSHQVTQMGQEVILRCVPISNHLYFYWYRQILGQKVEFLVSFYNNEISEKSEIFDDQFSVERPDGSNFTLKIRSTKLEDSAMYFCASSETQAYGYTFGSGTRLTVV.